This is a list of T cell receptor beta chains from one sample in a study of cytomegalovirus exposure and HLA in healthy donors. Repertoires were generated with immunoSEQ multiplex PCR, while TCRdb's copy carries only in-frame clones and drops some. The sample contains about 120,000 clones, around 77% of which appear only once. Sequenced input: PBMCs. Every receptor here comes from a man younger than 30 in good health and CMV-seropositive. CDR3s leave out the opening cysteine and the closing phenylalanine or tryptophan. Fields, in order: V gene, J gene, CDR3 protein.

>TRBV28|TRBJ2-3
ASGEPGLAGGGSTDTQY
>TRBV6-6|TRBJ1-2
ASSYAGGGGYT
>TRBV5-1|TRBJ2-1
ASSLAARAGQF
>TRBV7-6|TRBJ2-7
ASSLGAAGVYNEQY
>TRBV7-9|TRBJ2-1
ASSFAQRGGRNEQF
>TRBV19|TRBJ1-5
ASSTTARQGQPQH
>TRBV28|TRBJ1-1
ASSFGGLNTEAF
>TRBV15|TRBJ1-3
ATSSRQGSRNTIY
>TRBV5-1|TRBJ2-5
ASSRGQGEETQY
>TRBV19|TRBJ1-1
ASSISPDEAF
>TRBV6-1|TRBJ1-1
ASGPLREYTEAF
>TRBV27|TRBJ2-7
ASSLFDRGRDEQH
>TRBV5-8|TRBJ2-7
ASSFGQGYYEQY
>TRBV29-1|TRBJ1-1
SVEAGGYTEAF
>TRBV27|TRBJ2-3
ASSFLAEVQKGTDTQY
>TRBV30|TRBJ2-7
AWDPGLAGYEQY
>TRBV19|TRBJ2-5
ASSLAGGPRETQY
>TRBV5-1|TRBJ1-3
ASSSVGSSGNTIY
>TRBV6-1|TRBJ1-1
ASSEVTGYQGNTEAF
>TRBV28|TRBJ1-2
ASTIPGQLSFYGYT
>TRBV10-2|TRBJ2-3
ASIGGGTDTQY
>TRBV2|TRBJ2-5
ASRATVVLQETQY
>TRBV29-1|TRBJ1-2
SARNGGKGDGYT
>TRBV11-2|TRBJ2-7
ASSLAGGTTSYEQY
>TRBV11-2|TRBJ1-2
ASSLDTTAGYT
>TRBV19|TRBJ2-7
ASSGSQTGFSYEQY
>TRBV5-1|TRBJ1-4
ASSWGQGTTEKLF
>TRBV11-2|TRBJ1-1
ASSLGQYTEAF
>TRBV10-3|TRBJ2-1
AISRTSGSSYNEQF
>TRBV11-2|TRBJ1-1
ASSLGRTGRTEAF
>TRBV27|TRBJ2-4
ASSHPWKGAEAKNSQY
>TRBV7-8|TRBJ2-7
ASNTGIGYEQY
>TRBV4-1|TRBJ1-2
ASSQGSGNSYPYGYT
>TRBV7-2|TRBJ2-3
ASSLGRTSTDTQY
>TRBV9|TRBJ2-3
ASTLDLTTGGMVDTQY
>TRBV5-1|TRBJ1-1
ASSSLDSQNTEAF
>TRBV7-9|TRBJ2-5
ASSSLRGRGKETQY
>TRBV6-6|TRBJ2-3
ASRVATGTRTDTQY
>TRBV28|TRBJ1-2
ASTPPDRQGKGSYGYT
>TRBV19|TRBJ2-3
ASRRGTTSDTQY
>TRBV28|TRBJ1-2
ASLSLPSNYGYT
>TRBV18|TRBJ1-1
ASSRDTLMAEAF
>TRBV7-6|TRBJ1-4
ASSLGQGASEKLF
>TRBV29-1|TRBJ2-2
SVEAQARTGELF
>TRBV27|TRBJ2-1
ASSSVRGNNEQF
>TRBV19|TRBJ1-5
ASSVWDSSNQPQH
>TRBV18|TRBJ2-1
ASSRSAGVGNEQF
>TRBV25-1|TRBJ1-5
ASSGGQGTGQPQH
>TRBV10-2|TRBJ1-1
ASSEGRGTEAF
>TRBV13|TRBJ1-6
ASSWAGKGSPLH
>TRBV30|TRBJ1-2
ALQRQGLYGYT
>TRBV5-5|TRBJ2-2
ASSLGWTGELF
>TRBV14|TRBJ2-3
ASSQESVGRGRDTQY
>TRBV28|TRBJ1-4
ASSLLAGTNEKLF